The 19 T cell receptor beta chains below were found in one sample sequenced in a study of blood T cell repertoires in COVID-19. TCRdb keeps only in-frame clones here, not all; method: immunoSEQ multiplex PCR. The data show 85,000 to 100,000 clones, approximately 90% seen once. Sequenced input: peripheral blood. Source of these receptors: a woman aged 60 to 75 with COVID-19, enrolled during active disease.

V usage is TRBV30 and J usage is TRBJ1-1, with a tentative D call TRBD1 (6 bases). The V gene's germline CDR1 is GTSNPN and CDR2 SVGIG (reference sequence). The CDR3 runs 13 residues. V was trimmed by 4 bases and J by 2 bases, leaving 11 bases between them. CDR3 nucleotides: TGTGCCTGGACCAGGGGATTTAACACTGAAGCTTTCTTT. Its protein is CAWTRGFNTEAFF.

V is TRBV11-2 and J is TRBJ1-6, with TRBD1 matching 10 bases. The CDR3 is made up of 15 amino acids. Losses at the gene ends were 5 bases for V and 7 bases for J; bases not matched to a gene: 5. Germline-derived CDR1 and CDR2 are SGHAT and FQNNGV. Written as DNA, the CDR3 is TGTGCCAGCAGCCACCGGGACAGGGGCAATTCACCCCTCCACTTT. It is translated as CASSHRDRGNSPLHF. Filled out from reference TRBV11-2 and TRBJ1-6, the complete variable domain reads EAGVAQSPRYKIIEKRQSVAFWCNPISGHATLYWYQQILGQGPKLLIQFQNNGVVDDSQLPKDRFSAERLKGVDSTLKIQPAKLEDSAVYLCASSHRDRGNSPLHFGNGTRLTVT.

The CDR3 coding sequence is TGCGCCAGCAGCCAAGTATGGGGCGCTGGGGAGCAGTACTTC. Residues: CASSQVWGAGEQYF. The V call is TRBV4-3, the J call TRBJ2-7, with a possible D match to TRBD1 (5 bases). With 1 base removed from V and 7 bases from J, the gap between germline ends came to 14 bases. Germline V gene sequence: CDR1 LGHNA, CDR2 YSLEER. The CDR3 spans 14 residues.

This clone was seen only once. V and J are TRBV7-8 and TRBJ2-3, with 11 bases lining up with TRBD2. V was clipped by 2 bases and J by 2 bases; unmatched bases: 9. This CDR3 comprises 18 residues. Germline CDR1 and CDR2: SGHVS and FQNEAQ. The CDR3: CASSLRGTSGGPTDTQYF. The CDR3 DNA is TGTGCCAGCAGCTTAAGGGGTACTAGCGGGGGACCCACAGATACGCAGTATTTT. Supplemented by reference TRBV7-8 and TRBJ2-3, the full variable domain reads GAGVSQSPRYKVAKRGQDVALRCDPISGHVSLFWYQQALGQGPEFLTYFQNEAQLDKSGLPSDRFFAERPEGSVSTLKIQRTQQEDSAVYLCASSLRGTSGGPTDTQYFGPGTRLTVL.

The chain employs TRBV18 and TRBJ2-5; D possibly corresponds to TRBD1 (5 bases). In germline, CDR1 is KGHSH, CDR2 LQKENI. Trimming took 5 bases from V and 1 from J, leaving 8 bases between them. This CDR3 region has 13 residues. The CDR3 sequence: CASSGATQETQYF. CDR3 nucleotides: TGTGCCAGCTCAGGGGCTACCCAAGAGACCCAGTACTTC.

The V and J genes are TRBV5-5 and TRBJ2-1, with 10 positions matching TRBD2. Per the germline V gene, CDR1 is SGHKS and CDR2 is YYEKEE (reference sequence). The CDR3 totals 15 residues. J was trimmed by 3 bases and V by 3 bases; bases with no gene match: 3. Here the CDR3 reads CASSYLAGDYNEQFF. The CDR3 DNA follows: TGTGCCAGCAGCTATCTAGCGGGGGACTACAATGAGCAGTTCTTC. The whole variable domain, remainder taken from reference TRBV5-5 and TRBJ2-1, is DAGVTQSPTHLIKTRGQQVTLRCSPISGHKSVSWYQQVLGQGPQFIFQYYEKEERGRGNFPDRFSARQFPNYSSELNVNALLLGDSALYLCASSYLAGDYNEQFFGPGTRLTVL.

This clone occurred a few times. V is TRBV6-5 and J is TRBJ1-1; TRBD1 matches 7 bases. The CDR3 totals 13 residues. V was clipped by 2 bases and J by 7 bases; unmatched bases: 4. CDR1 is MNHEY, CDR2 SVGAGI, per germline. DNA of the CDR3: TGTGCCAGCAGTTACGGGGACAGAAGTGAAGCTTTCTTT. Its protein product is CASSYGDRSEAFF.

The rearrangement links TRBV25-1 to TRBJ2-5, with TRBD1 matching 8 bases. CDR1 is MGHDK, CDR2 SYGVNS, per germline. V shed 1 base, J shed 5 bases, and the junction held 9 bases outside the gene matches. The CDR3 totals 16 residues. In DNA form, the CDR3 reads TGTGCCAGCAGTGAATGGAGACAGGGGCCCCGGGAGACCCAGTACTTC. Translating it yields CASSEWRQGPRETQYF.

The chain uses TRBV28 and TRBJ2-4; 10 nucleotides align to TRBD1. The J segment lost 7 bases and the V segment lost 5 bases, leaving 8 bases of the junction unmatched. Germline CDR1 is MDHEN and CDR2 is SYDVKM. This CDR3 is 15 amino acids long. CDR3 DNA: TGTGCCAGCAGTCGTCCCGGGACAGGGGTTAACATTCAGTACTTC. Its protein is CASSRPGTGVNIQYF.

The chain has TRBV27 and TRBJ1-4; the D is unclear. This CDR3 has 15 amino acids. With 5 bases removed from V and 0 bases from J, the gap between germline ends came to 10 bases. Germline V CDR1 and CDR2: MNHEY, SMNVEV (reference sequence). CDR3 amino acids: CASSPVFATNEKLFF. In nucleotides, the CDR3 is TGTGCCAGCAGTCCAGTTTTCGCAACTAATGAAAAACTGTTTTTT.

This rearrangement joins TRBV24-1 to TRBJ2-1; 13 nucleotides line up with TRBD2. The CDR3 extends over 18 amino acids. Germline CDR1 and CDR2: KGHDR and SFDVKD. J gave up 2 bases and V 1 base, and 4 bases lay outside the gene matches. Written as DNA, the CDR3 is TGTGCCACCAGTGATTTTCGGGGACTAGCGGGGACCTACAATGAGCAGTTCTTC. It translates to CATSDFRGLAGTYNEQFF.

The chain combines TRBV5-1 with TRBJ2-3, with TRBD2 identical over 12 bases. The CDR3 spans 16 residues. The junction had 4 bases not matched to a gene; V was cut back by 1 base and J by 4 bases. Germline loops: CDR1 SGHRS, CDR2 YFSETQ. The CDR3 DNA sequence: TGCGCCAGCAGCTTGTCTAGCGGGGGGGTGCCAGATACGCAGTATTTT. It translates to CASSLSSGGVPDTQYF.

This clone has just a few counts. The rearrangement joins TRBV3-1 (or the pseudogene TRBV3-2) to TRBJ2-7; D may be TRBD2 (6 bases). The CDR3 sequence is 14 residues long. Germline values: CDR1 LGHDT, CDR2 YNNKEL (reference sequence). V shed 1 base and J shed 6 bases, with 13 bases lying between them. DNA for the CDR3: TGTGCCAGCAGCCAAGGGCCGCGGGATTCCGAGCAGTACTTC. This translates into CASSQGPRDSEQYF.

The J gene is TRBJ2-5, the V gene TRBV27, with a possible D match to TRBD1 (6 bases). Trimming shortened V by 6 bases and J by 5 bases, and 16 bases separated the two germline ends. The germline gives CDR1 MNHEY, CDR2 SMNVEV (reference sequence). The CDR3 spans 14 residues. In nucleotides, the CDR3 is TGTGCCAGCAGGGGATCAGGGACATGGGAGACCCAGTACTTC. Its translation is CASRGSGTWETQYF.

CDR3 coding DNA: TGTGCCAGCGCCCGGACAGGGGCGGGCGATACGCAGTATTTT. It codes for CASARTGAGDTQYF. V and J are TRBV2 and TRBJ2-3; TRBD1 aligns across 9 bases. The CDR3 is made up of 14 amino acids. Germline values: CDR1 SNHLY, CDR2 FYNNEI. J gave up 6 bases and V 8 bases, and 9 bases lay outside the gene matches.

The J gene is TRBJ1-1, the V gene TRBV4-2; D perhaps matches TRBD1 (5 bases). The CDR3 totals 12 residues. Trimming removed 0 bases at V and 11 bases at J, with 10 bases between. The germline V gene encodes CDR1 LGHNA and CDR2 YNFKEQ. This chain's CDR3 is CASSQEGGTAFF. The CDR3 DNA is TGTGCCAGCAGCCAAGAGGGCGGGACTGCTTTCTTT.

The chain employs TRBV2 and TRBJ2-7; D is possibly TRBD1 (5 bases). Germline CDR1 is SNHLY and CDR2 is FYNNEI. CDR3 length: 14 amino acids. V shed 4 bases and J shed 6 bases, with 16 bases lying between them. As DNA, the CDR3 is TGTGCCAGCAGTGGGGGCCCCCCGACGGTCGAGCAGTACTTC. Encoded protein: CASSGGPPTVEQYF.

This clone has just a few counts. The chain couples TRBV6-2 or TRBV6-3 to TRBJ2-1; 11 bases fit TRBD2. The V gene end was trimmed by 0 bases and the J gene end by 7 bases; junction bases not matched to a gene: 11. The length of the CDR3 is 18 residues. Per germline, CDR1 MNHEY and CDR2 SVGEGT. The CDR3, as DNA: TGTGCCAGCAGTTACTCGCGCCTAGCGGGGGGAAGAACGAATGAGCAGTTCTTC. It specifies CASSYSRLAGGRTNEQFF.

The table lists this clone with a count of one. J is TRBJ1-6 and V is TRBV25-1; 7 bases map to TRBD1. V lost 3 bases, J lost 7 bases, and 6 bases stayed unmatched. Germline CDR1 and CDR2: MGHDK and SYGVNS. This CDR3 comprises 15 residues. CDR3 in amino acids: CASSEGQSRNSPLHF. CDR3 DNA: TGTGCCAGCAGTGAGGGACAGTCCAGAAATTCACCCCTCCACTTT.